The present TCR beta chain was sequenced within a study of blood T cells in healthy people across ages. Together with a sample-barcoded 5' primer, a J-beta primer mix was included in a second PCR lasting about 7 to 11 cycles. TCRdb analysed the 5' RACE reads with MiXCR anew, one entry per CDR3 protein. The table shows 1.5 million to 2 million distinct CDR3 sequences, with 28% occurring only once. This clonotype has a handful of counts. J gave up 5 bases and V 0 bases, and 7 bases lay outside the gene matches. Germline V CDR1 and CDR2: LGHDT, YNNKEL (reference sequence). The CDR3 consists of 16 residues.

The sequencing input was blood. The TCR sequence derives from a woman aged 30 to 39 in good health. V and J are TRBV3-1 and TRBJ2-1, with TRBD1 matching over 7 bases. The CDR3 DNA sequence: TGTGCCAGCAGCCAAGATTGGGGACAGATCAACAATGAGCAGTTCTTC. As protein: CASSQDWGQINNEQFF.